What follows are 30 T cell receptor beta chains derived from one specimen sequenced in a study of cytomegalovirus exposure and HLA in healthy donors. The PCR was carried out with 60 Vbeta primers and 13 Jbeta primers. TCRdb's table, derived via immunoSEQ multiplex PCR, lists solely in-frame clones and lacks some. The sample carries about 240,000 clones, approximately 80% recorded once. The sample consisted of PBMCs. All receptors come from a woman aged 55-70 years in good health and CMV-seropositive.

The chain employs TRBV4-1 and TRBJ2-1; 7 bases match TRBD2. Per germline, CDR1 MGHRA and CDR2 YSYEKL. Trimming removed 3 bases from V and 0 bases from J; junction bases left unmatched: 5. There are 16 residues in the CDR3. CDR3 in amino acids: CASSHVLATSYNEQFF. CDR3 nucleotides: TGCGCCAGCAGCCACGTACTAGCGACCTCCTACAATGAGCAGTTCTTC.

This chain joins TRBV7-3 and TRBJ2-5; 8 bases are a match to TRBD2. The CDR3 runs to 14 residues. CDR1 is SGHTA, CDR2 FQGTGA, per germline. Trimming cost V 0 bases and J 5 bases; bases outside gene matches: 2. The CDR3 loop is CASSLTPGGETQYF. CDR3 bases: TGTGCCAGCAGCTTAACCCCGGGAGGGGAGACCCAGTACTTC.

This chain uses TRBV5-8 with TRBJ2-5, with 7 nucleotides matching TRBD1. The DNA end lines up better with TRBJ2-7; the J call may be wrong. CDR1 SGHTS and CDR2 YDEGEE come from the germline V gene. CDR3 length equals 14 residues. This CDR3 reads CASRRTGVSYEQYF. The CDR3 nucleotides are TGTGCCAGCAGGCGGACAGGAGTCTCCTACGAGCAGTACTTC.

This clone was seen once. The same CDR3 is also encoded by other DNA sequences in this sample. V usage is TRBV4-1 and J usage is TRBJ2-5; TRBD2 aligns across 8 bases. The CDR3 sequence is 14 residues long. With V trimmed by 1 base and J by 4 bases, 2 bases remained unmatched. Per germline, CDR1 MGHRA and CDR2 YSYEKL. CDR3 protein: CASSQGLAGETQYF. The CDR3 coding sequence is TGCGCCAGCAGCCAAGGGCTAGCGGGAGAGACCCAGTACTTC.

The J gene is TRBJ1-1, the V gene TRBV18, with D tentatively TRBD1 (5 bases). From germline, CDR1 is KGHSH and CDR2 LQKENI. This CDR3 has 19 amino acids. V was cut by 1 base and J by 0 bases, with 21 bases left in between. CDR3 region: CASSPRIPGTPGVNTEAFF. CDR3 in DNA: TGTGCCAGCTCACCACGGATACCCGGGACCCCGGGAGTGAACACTGAAGCTTTCTTT.

The chain combines TRBV18 with TRBJ2-4; 7 positions match TRBD2. The germline CDR1 and CDR2 sequences are KGHSH and LQKENI. The CDR3 is 17 residues long. V lost 0 bases to trimming and J lost 4 bases; unmatched junction nucleotides: 9. The chain's CDR3 is CASSPPRGGSEKNIQYF. CDR3 nucleotides: TGTGCCAGCTCACCACCGAGGGGAGGGTCCGAGAAAAACATTCAGTACTTC.

The V gene is TRBV7-9, the J gene TRBJ2-5; 10 positions agree with TRBD2. The J call may be wrong; the DNA end is better matched by TRBJ2-7. Germline V gene lookup returns CDR1 SEHNR and CDR2 FQNEAQ (reference sequence). The CDR3 is 13 residues long. CDR3 sequence (DNA): TGTGCCACAAGACTAGCGGGTTCCTACGAGCAGTACTTC. As protein: CATRLAGSYEQYF.

The chain couples TRBV5-4 to TRBJ1-3, with D uncertain. The CDR3 has 14 amino acids. Trimming stripped 3 bases from V and 0 bases from J, with 7 bases between. The germline V gene encodes CDR1 SGHNT and CDR2 YYREEE (reference sequence). The CDR3 sequence: CASSSLSSGNTIYF. The CDR3 nucleotides read TGTGCCAGCAGCTCCCTGAGCTCTGGAAACACCATATATTTT.

V usage is TRBV10-1 and J usage is TRBJ2-2; 8 bases agree with TRBD1. The germline V gene has CDR1 WNHNN and CDR2 SYGVQD (reference sequence). The CDR3 contains 15 residues. J gave up 2 bases and V 3 bases, and 2 bases lay outside the gene matches. The CDR3 reads CASSDGQGNTGELFF. For the CDR3, the DNA is TGCGCCAGCAGTGACGGACAGGGTAACACCGGGGAGCTGTTTTTT.

This chain links TRBV7-9 with TRBJ2-1, with 8 nucleotides matching TRBD2. The CDR3 is made up of 15 amino acids. The germline V gene has CDR1 SEHNR and CDR2 FQNEAQ (reference sequence). Unmatched junction bases numbered 9, after V lost 6 bases and J lost 5 bases. CDR3 region: CASRQAAGDHNEQFF. As DNA, the CDR3 is TGTGCCAGCAGGCAGGCAGCGGGAGATCACAATGAGCAGTTCTTC.

The gene calls are TRBV29-1 and TRBJ2-5, with 8 bases identical to TRBD2. This CDR3 is built from 13 residues. The germline gives CDR1 SQVTM, CDR2 ANQGSEA. V lost 4 bases and J lost 4; bases outside the gene matches: 5. For the CDR3, the DNA is TGCAGCGTTGTGCTAGCGGGTACAGAGACCCAGTACTTC. Translating gives CSVVLAGTETQYF.

The chain links TRBV6-5 to TRBJ2-1; 7 bases agree with TRBD2. Per germline, CDR1 MNHEY and CDR2 SVGAGI. This CDR3 has 15 amino acids. The V segment lost 5 bases and the J segment 7 bases; nucleotides outside the gene matches: 11. CDR3 sequence (DNA): TGTGCCAGCAGTCAGACGCTACCCGGGGGGAATGAGCAGTTCTTC. It yields the protein CASSQTLPGGNEQFF.

The V gene is TRBV9, the J gene TRBJ2-1, with 9 nucleotides matching TRBD1. Germline-derived CDR1 and CDR2 are SGDLS and YYNGEE. The CDR3 runs 18 residues. V gave up 0 bases and J gave up 2 bases; unmatched junction bases: 9. CDR3 protein: CASSVAISRQGAYNEQFF. The CDR3 nucleotides read TGTGCCAGCAGCGTAGCAATATCCCGACAGGGGGCCTACAATGAGCAGTTCTTC.

The chain couples TRBV5-1 to TRBJ2-5; 7 bases fit TRBD2. The last part of the DNA fits TRBJ2-7 better; the J call may be wrong. Germline V gene sequence: CDR1 SGHRS, CDR2 YFSETQ. The CDR3 spans 15 residues. The CDR3 loop reads CASSLGGRAAYEQYF. The CDR3 region has the DNA TGCGCCAGCAGCTTGGGGGGGAGGGCCGCCTACGAGCAGTACTTC.

This clone is a singleton in its sample. The V and J genes are TRBV18 and TRBJ2-3; D may be TRBD1 (6 bases). The germline CDR1 and CDR2 sequences are KGHSH and LQKENI. The CDR3 length is 16 residues. Trimming removed 4 bases at V and 2 bases at J, with 16 bases between. CDR3 residues: CASSQQGAQYTDTQYF. CDR3 in DNA: TGTGCCAGCTCACAACAGGGAGCCCAATACACAGATACGCAGTATTTT.

V gene TRBV1 combines with J gene TRBJ2-6; TRBD1 reflects the table's D call only, with no check against the DNA. TRBV1 is reported as a pseudogene. The CDR3 has 18 amino acids. As DNA, the CDR3 is TGCACCAGCAGCCAAGCAAGGGACAGGGGGTCTGGGGCCAACGTCCTGACTTTC. This codes for CTSSQARDRGSGANVLTF.

The chain recombines TRBV6-6 with TRBJ2-5; D gene unclear. This CDR3 is built from 12 residues. From germline, CDR1 is MNHNY and CDR2 SVGAGI (reference sequence). V was cut by 2 bases and J by 3 bases, with 4 bases left in between. CDR3 in DNA: TGTGCCAGCAGTTACCGGGAAGAGACCCAGTACTTC. Protein sequence: CASSYREETQYF.

This clone has only one observation. The chain links TRBV7-3 to TRBJ1-5; 7 bases align to TRBD1. J gave up 5 bases and V 5 bases, and 3 bases lay outside the gene matches. Germline V gene lookup returns CDR1 SGHTA and CDR2 FQGTGA. This CDR3 contains 13 residues. The CDR3 bases are TGTGCCAGCAGCATAGACAGGGATCAGCCCCAGCATTTT. It codes for CASSIDRDQPQHF. Full variable domain (rest looked up from reference TRBV7-3 and TRBJ1-5): GAGVSQTPSNKVTEKGKYVELRCDPISGHTALYWYRQSLGQGPEFLIYFQGTGAADDSGLPNDRFFAVRPEGSVSTLKIQRTERGDSAVYLCASSIDRDQPQHFGDGTRLSIL.

The chain recombines TRBV7-9 with TRBJ2-7; the D is unclear. CDR3 length equals 15 residues. Germline CDR1 is SEHNR and CDR2 is FQNEAQ (reference sequence). Trimming cost V 3 bases and J 2 bases, with 14 bases left between them. DNA for the CDR3: TGTGCCAGCAGCTTGGCAACTACAATTCCCTACGAGCAGTACTTC. Translated: CASSLATTIPYEQYF.

This clone was counted once. The chain links TRBV6-1 to TRBJ1-1; TRBD1 matches at 7 bases. The CDR3 runs 15 residues. The germline V gene encodes CDR1 MNHNS and CDR2 SASEGT. With V trimmed by 6 bases and J by 1 base, 8 bases remained unmatched. The CDR3 DNA reads TGTGCCAGCAGCAGCGAGGGACAGAAGAACACTGAAGCTTTCTTT. Translating it yields CASSSEGQKNTEAFF.

The gene calls are TRBV5-1 and TRBJ1-2, with unresolved D. CDR1 is SGHRS, CDR2 YFSETQ, per germline. The CDR3 sequence is 15 residues long. V lost 4 bases, J lost 5 bases, and 18 bases lay in between. The CDR3 DNA is TGCGCCAGCAGCCTCTCTGAGGTGGGTCCTTATGGCTACACCTTC. Its translation: CASSLSEVGPYGYTF.

The chain has TRBV28 and TRBJ2-7; D is perhaps TRBD1 (6 bases). The CDR3 has 11 amino acids. Germline loops: CDR1 MDHEN, CDR2 SYDVKM. The ends were cut back, 9 bases at V and 3 bases at J, with 9 bases in the middle. CDR3 residues: CASKGGYEQYF. The CDR3 DNA reads TGTGCCAGTAAAGGGGGCTACGAGCAGTACTTC. The full variable domain, with the rest looked up from reference TRBV28 and TRBJ2-7, is DVKVTQSSRYLVKRTGEKVFLECVQDMDHENMFWYRQDPGLGLRLIYFSYDVKMKEKGDIPEGYSVSREKKERFSLILESASTNQTSMYLCASKGGYEQYFGPGTRLTVT.

This clone was counted only a few times. This sequence joins TRBV5-1 and TRBJ1-1; 10 bases align to TRBD1. CDR3 size: 14 residues. J gave up 6 bases and V 5 bases, and 7 bases lay outside the gene matches. Germline loops: CDR1 SGHRS, CDR2 YFSETQ. The CDR3 bases are TGCGCCAGCAGGGGCGGACAGGGGGTGGCTGAAGCTTTCTTT. Protein product: CASRGGQGVAEAFF.

This chain uses TRBV15 with TRBJ2-3, with D possibly TRBD2 on 7 matching bases. The V end was cut by 9 bases, the J end by 5 bases, with 18 bases between. The germline gives CDR1 LNHNV, CDR2 YYDKDF (reference sequence). The CDR3 length is 14 residues. CDR3 in DNA: TGTGCCACACACCGGGGAGGGGGTGAAGATACGCAGTATTTT. Its translation: CATHRGGGEDTQYF.

In regard to this clone: A read error may account for a junction end that differs from germline. The rearrangement uses TRBV5-4 and TRBJ1-4, with 7 nucleotides matching TRBD1. The CDR3 is 13 residues long. Germline CDR1 is SGHNT and CDR2 is YYREEE (reference sequence). The CDR3 spells CASSPTRGIKTVF. The DNA of the CDR3 is TGTGCCAGCAGCCCAACCAGGGGGATAAAAACTGTTTTT.

This chain's CDR3 is CASGLTLWGDRYQPQHF. CDR3 DNA sequence: TGTGCTAGTGGTTTGACCCTTTGGGGGGACAGGTATCAGCCCCAGCATTTT. The J gene is TRBJ1-5, the V gene TRBV12-5, with 8 bases that match TRBD1. Germline-derived CDR1 and CDR2 are LGHNT and FRNRAP. The V gene end was trimmed by 2 bases and the J gene end by 5 bases; junction bases not matched to a gene: 11. The CDR3 is 17 amino acids.

This clone was counted a few times. This chain connects TRBV9 to TRBJ2-5; 10 bases match TRBD2. This CDR3 comprises 16 residues. V was clipped by 4 bases and J by 2 bases; unmatched bases: 8. Germline CDR1 is SGDLS and CDR2 is YYNGEE. The CDR3: CASSTALLAGQETQYF. CDR3 coding DNA: TGTGCCAGCAGCACGGCTTTACTAGCGGGGCAAGAGACCCAGTACTTC.

In this sample, this clone turned up a few times. The V call is TRBV7-9, the J call TRBJ2-7; tentative D call: TRBD2 (5 bases). V shed 7 bases and J shed 7 bases, with 23 bases lying between them. The CDR3 loop spans 15 amino acids. In germline, CDR1 is SEHNR, CDR2 FQNEAQ (reference sequence). Here the CDR3 DNA reads TGTGCCAGCACCACCATTTCGGGTGGGGAGAGGGAGCAGTACTTC. Translating gives CASTTISGGEREQYF.

The table lists this clone with a count of one. This rearrangement joins TRBV9 to TRBJ2-3; 9 nucleotides line up with TRBD2. The V and J ends lost 0 bases and 5 bases, in that order; junction bases with no gene match: 13. The CDR3 sequence is 18 residues long. Germline V gives CDR1 SGDLS, CDR2 YYNGEE. CDR3: CASSVGLSLAGVKDTQYF. CDR3 in DNA: TGTGCCAGCAGCGTAGGTCTATCCTTAGCGGGAGTTAAAGATACGCAGTATTTT.

This clone was detected a few times. The CDR3 loop reads CASSLQQGLGELFF. The CDR3 region has the DNA TGTGCCAGCAGTTTGCAACAGGGTCTCGGGGAGCTGTTTTTT. The chain is built from TRBV27 and TRBJ2-2, with a tentative D call TRBD1 (6 bases). Germline lookup yields CDR1 MNHEY and CDR2 SMNVEV (reference sequence). The CDR3 totals 14 residues. V was pared by 3 bases and J by 7 bases, with 12 bases between.